This is a list of T cell receptor beta chains from one sample in a study of blood T cell repertoires in COVID-19. Sequenced by immunoSEQ multiplex PCR; TCRdb stores in-frame clones only, minus some. The sample includes 130,000 to 150,000 clones, approximately 80% of them seen just once. The sample was PBMCs or T cells enriched from blood (not recorded which). Every receptor here comes from a man aged 45-65 years who had recovered from COVID-19. Each CDR3 is given with its conserved first and last residue. A D gene is named only where the DNA matches it firmly. For some rows the clone size is stated as once, few or many, or as a class when expanded; others skip it.

-	TRBV27	-	TRBJ2-7	CASSYRDTSVGEQYF	TGTGCCAGCAGTTACCGGGACACATCCGTTGGGGAGCAGTACTTC
TRBD1	TRBV12-3/TRBV12-4	-	TRBJ1-2	CASSRDRAVGYTF	TGTGCCAGCAGCCGGGACAGGGCGGTCGGCTACACCTTC
TRBD1	TRBV28	-	TRBJ2-7	CASITTGGDEQYF	TGTGCCAGCATTACTACAGGGGGCGACGAGCAGTACTTC
TRBD2	TRBV28	-	TRBJ2-1	CASSSRLANNSYNEQFF	TGTGCCAGCAGTTCCCGACTAGCCAATAACTCCTACAATGAGCAGTTCTTC
-	TRBV7-2	-	TRBJ2-3	CASSLGGGLTDTQYF	TGTGCCAGCAGCTTAGGCGGGGGCCTCACAGATACGCAGTATTTT
TRBD1	TRBV7-2	once	TRBJ2-2	CASSDRVLAGELFF	TGTGCCAGCAGTGACAGGGTCCTTGCCGGGGAGCTGTTTTTT
-	TRBV29-1	-	TRBJ1-2	CSVESVYGYTF	TGCAGCGTTGAGAGTGTCTATGGCTACACCTTC
TRBD1	TRBV7-3	-	TRBJ1-2	CASSLRPGTAYGYTF	TGTGCCAGCAGCCTCCGGCCGGGGACAGCCTATGGCTACACCTTC
-	TRBV28	-	TRBJ1-3	CASSLPGAGNTIYF	TGTGCCAGCAGTTTGCCAGGGGCTGGAAACACCATATATTTT
TRBD2	TRBV5-1	-	TRBJ2-2	CASSPGLAGGTGELFF	TGCGCCAGCAGCCCCGGACTAGCGGGGGGTACCGGGGAGCTGTTTTTT
-	TRBV9	-	TRBJ1-1	CASSVNPQVMNTEAFF	TGTGCCAGCAGCGTAAATCCCCAGGTTATGAACACTGAAGCTTTCTTT
-	TRBV28	-	TRBJ2-1	CASLRGDSYNEQFF	TGTGCCAGCCTCCGCGGGGACTCCTACAATGAGCAGTTCTTC
-	TRBV27	-	TRBJ1-4	CASRLLGPVGGELFF	TGTGCCAGCAGACTACTAGGTCCCGTTGGAGGTGAACTGTTTTTT
TRBD1	TRBV7-9	-	TRBJ1-1	CASSSTGTGGWHTEAFF	TGTGCCAGCAGCTCTACCGGGACAGGGGGGTGGCACACTGAAGCTTTCTTT
-	TRBV7-9	few	TRBJ1-2	CASSPDGGYGYTF	TGTGCCAGCAGCCCAGACGGCGGCTATGGCTACACCTTC
-	TRBV2	once	TRBJ1-4	CASSDFRVEKLFF	TGTGCCAGCAGTGATTTTCGGGTGGAAAAACTGTTTTTT
TRBD1	TRBV7-2	-	TRBJ1-5	CASSSGQGRNQPQHF	TGTGCCAGCAGCTCAGGACAGGGCCGCAATCAGCCCCAGCATTTT
TRBD1	TRBV2	-	TRBJ1-6	CASREGDRVLNF	TGTGCCAGCAGAGAGGGGGACAGGGTCTTAAACTTT
TRBD1	TRBV6-7	few	TRBJ1-3	CASSYSRDSLGNTIYF	TGTGCCAGCAGTTACTCCCGGGACAGCCTTGGAAACACCATATATTTT
-	TRBV27	once	TRBJ1-1	CASSLFAGLTEAFF	TGTGCCAGCAGTTTATTCGCAGGGCTCACTGAAGCTTTCTTT
-	TRBV29-1	-	TRBJ2-5	CSVASGFQETQYF	TGCAGCGTGGCGTCAGGGTTCCAAGAGACCCAGTACTTC
-	TRBV13	-	TRBJ2-5	CASSFLKETQYF	TGTGCCAGCAGCTTCTTAAAAGAGACCCAGTACTTC
TRBD1	TRBV18	-	TRBJ1-5	CASSLDRDQPQHF	TGTGCCAGCTCACTGGACAGGGATCAGCCCCAGCATTTT
TRBD2	TRBV19	-	TRBJ2-3	CASRGLSTDTQYF	TGTGCCAGCCGGGGACTATCCACAGATACGCAGTATTTT
-	TRBV27	-	TRBJ1-5	CASSFPGFSSGVRGQPQHF	TGTGCCAGCAGTTTCCCCGGTTTTTCCTCCGGGGTTAGAGGGCAGCCCCAGCATTTT
-	TRBV19	-	TRBJ2-2	CASSPLATNTGELFF	TGTGCCAGTAGCCCCCTGGCCACGAACACCGGGGAGCTGTTTTTT
TRBD2	TRBV4-2	once	TRBJ2-7	CASSKASGEQYF	TGTGCCAGCAGCAAGGCTAGCGGGGAGCAGTACTTC
TRBD1	TRBV4-1	-	TRBJ1-5	CASSQGGTGVVNQPQHF	TGCGCCAGCAGCCAAGGGGGGACAGGGGTCGTAAATCAGCCCCAGCATTTT
-	TRBV2	-	TRBJ2-6	CARRGSGANVLTF	TGTGCCAGGAGGGGGTCTGGGGCCAACGTCCTGACTTTC
-	TRBV28	-	TRBJ1-1	CASSRTGTSNTEAFF	TGTGCCAGCAGCCGTACCGGGACATCGAACACTGAAGCTTTCTTT
-	TRBV28	-	TRBJ2-7	CASSLLRGGSHSSYEQYF	TGTGCCAGCAGTTTATTGAGGGGGGGGTCTCACAGCTCCTACGAGCAGTACTTC
TRBD1	TRBV24-1	-	TRBJ1-5	CATSGAQGGNQPQHF	TGTGCCACCAGTGGGGCACAGGGGGGCAATCAGCCCCAGCATTTT
-	TRBV6-5	-	TRBJ2-7	CASQGQAGPHEQYF	TGTGCCAGCCAGGGGCAGGCGGGTCCCCACGAGCAGTACTTC
TRBD1	TRBV18	-	TRBJ1-2	CASSLETGAYGYTF	TGTGCCAGCTCACTCGAAACAGGGGCCTATGGCTACACCTTC
-	TRBV3-1/TRBV3-2	-	TRBJ1-5	CASSLQGDGNQPQHF	TGTGCCAGCAGCCTCCAGGGTGATGGCAATCAGCCCCAGCATTTT
-	TRBV19	once	TRBJ1-2	CASGAVSIYGYTF	TGTGCCAGTGGGGCAGTTTCGATCTATGGCTACACCTTC
-	TRBV4-1	-	TRBJ2-6	CASSLLGGGAYSGANVLTF	TGCGCCAGCAGCCTCCTGGGCGGGGGCGCCTACTCTGGGGCCAACGTCCTGACTTTC
-	TRBV28	-	TRBJ1-2	CASRPARGGYGYTF	TGTGCCAGCAGGCCCGCCAGGGGCGGGTATGGCTACACCTTC
-	TRBV7-9	-	TRBJ1-4	CASSDNSRGGKLFF	TGTGCCAGCAGCGACAACAGCAGGGGTGGAAAACTGTTTTTT
-	TRBV4-3	-	TRBJ1-1	CASSQAAAGGTEAFF	TGCGCCAGCAGCCAAGCCGCTGCGGGCGGCACTGAAGCTTTCTTT
-	TRBV7-9	once	TRBJ1-5	CASSLRGNQPQHF	TGTGCCAGCAGCTTACGGGGGAATCAGCCCCAGCATTTT
TRBD1	TRBV6-4	-	TRBJ1-2	CASSRTGNYGYTF	TGTGCCAGCAGTCGGACAGGGAACTATGGCTACACCTTC
-	TRBV7-9	-	TRBJ1-5	CASSLAGTYQHF	TGTGCCAGCAGCTTAGCCGGGACATACCAGCATTTT
-	TRBV1	-	TRBJ2-3	CTSSHPGQGCTDTQYF	TGCACCAGCAGCCACCCCGGACAGGGATGCACAGATACGCAGTATTTT
TRBD1	TRBV7-3	-	TRBJ1-2	CASSLIAGQRNTF	TGTGCCAGCAGCTTAATTGCGGGACAGAGGAACACCTTC
-	TRBV27	-	TRBJ1-5	CASSFTGTHQPQHF	TGTGCCAGCAGTTTCACAGGGACCCATCAGCCCCAGCATTTT
-	TRBV19	few	TRBJ2-2	CASTGRYGELFF	TGTGCCAGTACAGGGAGGTACGGGGAGCTGTTTTTT
TRBD1	TRBV5-6	few	TRBJ2-7	CASSLRVRQGAYEQYF	TGTGCCAGCAGCTTGAGAGTGAGACAGGGGGCGTACGAGCAGTACTTC
-	TRBV6-2/TRBV6-3	-	TRBJ1-4	CASSSAGARVAAGMVEKLFF	TGTGCCAGCAGTTCGGCCGGTGCCCGTGTTGCCGCAGGGATGGTTGAAAAACTGTTTTTT
TRBD1	TRBV9	-	TRBJ1-6	CASSGQAGAYNSPLHF	TGTGCCAGCAGTGGACAGGCTGGGGCGTATAATTCACCCCTCCACTTT
TRBD2	TRBV7-2	-	TRBJ2-3	CASSSSSGGGYTQYF	TGTGCCAGCAGCTCCTCTAGCGGGGGGGGGTATACGCAGTATTTT
TRBD1	TRBV29-1	-	TRBJ1-1	CSVTGTGGTEAFF	TGCAGCGTTACCGGGACAGGGGGCACTGAAGCTTTCTTT
TRBD1	TRBV6-6	once	TRBJ1-1	CASSPGQGTEAFF	TGTGCCAGCAGTCCAGGACAGGGCACTGAAGCTTTCTTT
-	TRBV5-6	-	TRBJ1-4	CASSLAGARGEKLFF	TGTGCCAGCAGCTTGGCAGGGGCGAGGGGTGAAAAACTGTTTTTT
TRBD1	TRBV7-2	-	TRBJ1-2	CASSGGTGLSGGYTF	TGTGCCAGCAGCGGGGGGACAGGGCTGAGTGGTGGCTACACCTTC
TRBD1	TRBV11-1	-	TRBJ2-1	CASSLDMAGGRNEQFF	TGTGCCAGCAGCTTAGATATGGCAGGGGGCAGGAATGAGCAGTTCTTC
TRBD1	TRBV7-9	-	TRBJ2-7	CASSLAGTGTYEQYF	TGTGCCAGCAGCTTAGCCGGGACAGGGACCTACGAGCAGTACTTC
TRBD1	TRBV6-2/TRBV6-3	once	TRBJ1-5	CASSPDRLNQPQHF	TGTGCCAGCAGTCCGGACAGGCTCAATCAGCCCCAGCATTTT
-	TRBV6-5	many	TRBJ1-2	CASTPQGGHYGYTF	TGTGCCAGCACCCCCCAGGGTGGACACTATGGCTACACCTTC